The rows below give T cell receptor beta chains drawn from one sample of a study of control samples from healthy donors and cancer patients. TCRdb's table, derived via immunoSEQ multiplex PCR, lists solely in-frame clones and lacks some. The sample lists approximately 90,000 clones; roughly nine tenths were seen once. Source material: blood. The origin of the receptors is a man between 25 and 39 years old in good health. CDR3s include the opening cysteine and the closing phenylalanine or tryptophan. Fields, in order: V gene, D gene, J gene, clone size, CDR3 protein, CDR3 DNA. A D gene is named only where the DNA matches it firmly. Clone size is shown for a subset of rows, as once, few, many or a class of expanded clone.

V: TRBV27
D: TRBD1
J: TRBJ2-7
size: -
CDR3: CASSLVGQGAYEQYF
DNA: TGTGCCAGCAGTTTAGTGGGACAGGGGGCCTACGAGCAGTACTTC

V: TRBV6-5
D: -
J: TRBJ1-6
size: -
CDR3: CASSYSKRLNSPLHF
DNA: TGTGCCAGCAGTTACTCGAAGCGGCTGAATTCACCCCTCCACTTT

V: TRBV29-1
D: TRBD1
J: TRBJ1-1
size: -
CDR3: CSVEGTGGRTTEAFF
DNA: TGCAGCGTTGAGGGGACAGGGGGGAGAACAACTGAAGCTTTCTTT

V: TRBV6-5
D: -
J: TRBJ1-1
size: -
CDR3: CASSYSPGEISAEAFF
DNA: TGTGCCAGCAGTTACTCGCCCGGGGAAATAAGCGCTGAAGCTTTCTTT

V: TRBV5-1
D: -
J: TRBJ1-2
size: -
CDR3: CASSSLDRSANYGYTF
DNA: TGCGCCAGCAGCTCACTAGACAGGTCAGCTAACTATGGCTACACCTTC

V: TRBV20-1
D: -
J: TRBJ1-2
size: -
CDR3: CSASISGGYTF
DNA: TGCAGTGCGAGTATCAGTGGTGGCTACACCTTC

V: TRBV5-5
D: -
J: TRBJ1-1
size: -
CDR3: CASTNRVTEAFF
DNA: TGTGCCAGCACCAACAGGGTCACTGAAGCTTTCTTT

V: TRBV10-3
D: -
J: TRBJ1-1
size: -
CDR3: CAISDYGGLNTEAFF
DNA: TGTGCCATCAGTGATTACGGGGGACTGAACACTGAAGCTTTCTTT

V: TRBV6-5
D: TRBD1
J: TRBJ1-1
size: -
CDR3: CASSHTTGAEAFF
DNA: TGTGCCAGCAGTCACACGACAGGGGCTGAAGCTTTCTTT

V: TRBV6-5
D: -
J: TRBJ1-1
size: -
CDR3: CASSSSGLMNTEAFF
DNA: TGTGCCAGCAGTTCCTCCGGGTTAATGAACACTGAAGCTTTCTTT

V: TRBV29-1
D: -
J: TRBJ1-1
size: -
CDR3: CSVEESHTEAFF
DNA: TGCAGCGTTGAAGAGTCGCACACTGAAGCTTTCTTT

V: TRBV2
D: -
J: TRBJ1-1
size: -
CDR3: CASSELDIMNTEAFF
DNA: TGTGCCAGCAGTGAATTGGACATTATGAACACTGAAGCTTTCTTT

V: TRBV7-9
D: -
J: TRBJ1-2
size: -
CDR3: CASSPGQRYGYTF
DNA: TGTGCCAGCAGCCCGGGCCAGCGCTATGGCTACACCTTC

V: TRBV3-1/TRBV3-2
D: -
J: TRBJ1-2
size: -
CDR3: CASSQESGANGGGYTF
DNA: TGTGCCAGCAGCCAAGAAAGCGGGGCCAACGGGGGTGGCTACACCTTC

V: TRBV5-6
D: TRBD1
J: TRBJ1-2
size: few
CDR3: CASSPDRGLYGYTF
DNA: TGTGCCAGCAGCCCGGACAGGGGGCTCTATGGCTACACCTTC

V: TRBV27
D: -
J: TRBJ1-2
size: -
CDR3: CASSFIGTQYGYTF
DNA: TGTGCCAGCAGTTTTATAGGGACTCAGTATGGCTACACCTTC

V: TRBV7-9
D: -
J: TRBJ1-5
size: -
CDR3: CASSLDSNQPQHF
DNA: TGTGCCAGCAGCTTGGACAGCAATCAGCCCCAGCATTTT

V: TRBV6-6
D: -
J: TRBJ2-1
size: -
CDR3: CASGPRWEQFF
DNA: TGTGCCAGCGGTCCGAGGTGGGAGCAGTTCTTC

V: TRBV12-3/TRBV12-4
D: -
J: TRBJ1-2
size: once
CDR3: CASSPGNNYGYTF
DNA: TGTGCCAGCAGTCCCGGGAATAACTATGGCTACACCTTC

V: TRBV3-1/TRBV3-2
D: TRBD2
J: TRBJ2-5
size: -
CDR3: CASSQGTSSQETQYF
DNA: TGTGCCAGCAGCCAAGGGACTAGCTCACAAGAGACCCAGTACTTC

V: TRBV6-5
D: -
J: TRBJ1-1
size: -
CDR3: CASRLGQNTEAFF
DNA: TGTGCCAGCAGGCTAGGACAGAACACTGAAGCTTTCTTT

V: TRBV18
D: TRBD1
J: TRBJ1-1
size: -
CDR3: CASSPGDRGGTEAFF
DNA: TGTGCCAGCTCACCAGGGGACAGGGGCGGGACTGAAGCTTTCTTT

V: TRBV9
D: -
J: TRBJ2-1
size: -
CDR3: CASSVEGQVIRGEQFF
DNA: TGTGCCAGCAGCGTAGAGGGGCAGGTTATTAGGGGTGAGCAGTTCTTC

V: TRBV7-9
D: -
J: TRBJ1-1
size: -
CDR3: CASSTRQAGNTEAFF
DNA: TGTGCCAGCAGCACTAGACAGGCAGGGAACACTGAAGCTTTCTTT